A selection of T cell receptor beta chains follows, all from one sample in a study of blood T cell repertoires in COVID-19. Generated by immunoSEQ multiplex PCR, the TCRdb table keeps only in-frame clones and is missing some. The table lists more than 300,000 clones, 89% of them singletons. Input material: peripheral blood. The origin of the receptors is a man aged 18 to 30 who had recovered from COVID-19. CDR3s include the opening cysteine and the closing phenylalanine or tryptophan. A D gene is named only where the DNA matches it firmly. Expanded clones are given a class, and other clones once, few, many or no size at all.

- | TRBJ1-5 | TRBV6-1 | 13 | - | CASSEVEEQPQHF | TGTGCCAGCAGTGAAGTAGAGGAGCAGCCCCAGCATTTT
- | TRBJ1-1 | TRBV5-1 | 16 | TRBD1 | CASSSRWTGLNTEAFF | TGCGCCAGCAGCTCACGTTGGACAGGCCTGAACACTGAAGCTTTCTTT
- | TRBJ1-2 | TRBV6-5 | 15 | TRBD1 | CASSPDSGGGYGYTF | TGTGCCAGCAGCCCCGATTCAGGGGGAGGCTACGGCTACACCTTC
- | TRBJ1-1 | TRBV19 | 14 | TRBD1 | CASSPGQANTEAFF | TGTGCCAGTAGTCCAGGACAGGCTAACACTGAAGCTTTCTTT
- | TRBJ1-4 | TRBV10-3 | 13 | - | CAISQGINEKLFF | TGTGCCATCTCGCAGGGGATTAATGAAAAACTGTTTTTT
- | TRBJ2-5 | TRBV6-2/TRBV6-3 | 15 | TRBD2 | CASSWTSGSGETQYF | TGTGCCAGCAGTTGGACTAGCGGGAGCGGAGAGACCCAGTACTTC
few | TRBJ2-1 | TRBV14 | 17 | TRBD2 | CASSQDRRAGDYNEQFF | TGTGCCAGCAGCCAAGATAGGCGAGCGGGGGACTACAATGAGCAGTTCTTC
- | TRBJ1-4 | TRBV7-9 | 15 | - | CASSLVADSNEKLFF | TGTGCCAGCAGCTTAGTGGCGGATAGTAATGAAAAACTGTTTTTT
- | TRBJ1-6 | TRBV9 | 16 | TRBD1 | CASSAYFTGGFSPLHF | TGTGCCAGCAGCGCTTACTTTACAGGGGGCTTTTCACCCCTCCACTTT
once | TRBJ1-1 | TRBV20-1 | 12 | - | CSASKGGDGSFF | TGCAGTGCTAGTAAGGGAGGGGATGGTTCTTTCTTT
- | TRBJ1-5 | TRBV19 | 15 | - | CASSTINRSGQPQHF | TGTGCCAGTAGTACAATTAACCGATCCGGTCAGCCCCAGCATTTT
- | TRBJ2-7 | TRBV2 | 17 | - | CASSDRTNVGGGDEQYF | TGTGCCAGCAGTGATAGAACTAACGTAGGAGGGGGCGACGAGCAGTACTTC
- | TRBJ1-3 | TRBV12-3/TRBV12-4 | 13 | - | CASSPQPTYTIYF | TGTGCCAGCAGCCCACAACCCACGTACACCATATATTTT
- | TRBJ2-5 | TRBV10-3 | 15 | TRBD1 | CAISELQGAQETQYF | TGTGCCATCAGTGAATTGCAGGGGGCCCAAGAGACCCAGTACTTC
- | TRBJ1-5 | TRBV18 | 14 | - | CASSGGLSNQPQHF | TGTGCCAGCTCAGGGGGACTTAGCAATCAGCCCCAGCATTTT
once | TRBJ2-3 | TRBV11-3 | 15 | TRBD1 | CASSLGQGVTDTQYF | TGTGCCAGCAGCCTCGGACAGGGTGTCACAGATACGCAGTATTTT
- | TRBJ1-1 | TRBV7-9 | 13 | - | CASSLGGLTEAFF | TGTGCCAGCAGCTTGGGGGGGCTCACTGAAGCTTTCTTT
few | TRBJ1-3 | TRBV15 | 15 | - | CATSRGAGDANTIYF | TGTGCCACCAGCAGAGGGGCAGGGGATGCAAACACCATATATTTT
- | TRBJ1-5 | TRBV5-1 | 16 | - | CASSFEGPYSNQPQHF | TGCGCCAGCAGCTTCGAGGGCCCCTATAGCAATCAGCCCCAGCATTTT
once | TRBJ2-3 | TRBV6-5 | 13 | TRBD2 | CASALAGADTQYF | TGTGCCAGCGCCCTAGCGGGAGCCGATACGCAGTATTTT
- | TRBJ1-1 | TRBV19 | 15 | - | CASSTSWALNTEAFF | TGTGCCAGTAGTACCTCCTGGGCTTTGAACACTGAAGCTTTCTTT
- | TRBJ2-7 | TRBV18 | 13 | TRBD1 | CASSTGGEGEQYF | TGTGCCAGCTCTACAGGGGGTGAAGGCGAGCAGTACTTC
- | TRBJ1-1 | TRBV5-1 | 15 | TRBD1 | CASSPRDRGNTEAFF | TGCGCCAGCAGCCCGCGGGACAGGGGCAACACTGAAGCTTTCTTT
- | TRBJ1-3 | TRBV18 | 16 | TRBD1 | CASSPGQGALGNTIYF | TGTGCCAGCTCACCGGGACAGGGGGCGCTGGGAAACACCATATATTTT
- | TRBJ2-1 | TRBV18 | 19 | TRBD1 | CASSPRTGADPFSYNEQFF | TGTGCCAGCTCACCTCGGACAGGGGCCGACCCGTTCTCCTACAATGAGCAGTTCTTC
- | TRBJ1-2 | TRBV3-1/TRBV3-2 | 13 | TRBD1 | CASSQRETGGYTF | TGTGCCAGCAGCCAGAGGGAGACAGGGGGCTACACCTTC
- | TRBJ2-2 | TRBV6-5 | 14 | TRBD1 | CASRIGTDTGELFF | TGTGCCAGCAGGATCGGGACAGACACCGGGGAGCTGTTTTTT
once | TRBJ2-1 | TRBV7-9 | 12 | - | CASSSPRAEQFF | TGTGCCAGCAGCTCTCCCAGGGCTGAGCAGTTCTTC
- | TRBJ1-2 | TRBV5-1 | 13 | - | CASSLSGWDGYTF | TGCGCCAGCAGCTTGTCAGGGTGGGATGGCTACACCTTC
- | TRBJ2-1 | TRBV18 | 15 | TRBD1 | CASSPGTGVINEQFF | TGTGCCAGCTCACCCGGGACAGGGGTAATTAATGAGCAGTTCTTC
- | TRBJ1-1 | TRBV11-2 | 12 | TRBD1 | CASSSGQVEAFF | TGTGCCAGCAGTTCCGGACAGGTTGAAGCTTTCTTT
once | TRBJ2-7 | TRBV6-2/TRBV6-3 | 12 | - | CASSYFGYEQYF | TGTGCCAGCAGTTACTTCGGCTACGAGCAGTACTTC
- | TRBJ2-1 | TRBV7-3 | 15 | TRBD2 | CASSPGLAGRNEQFF | TGTGCCAGCAGCCCTGGACTAGCGGGACGCAATGAGCAGTTCTTC